This T cell receptor beta chain was observed in a study of blood T cell repertoires in COVID-19. Study background: Sites across the United States, Italy and Spain contributed samples from acute and convalescent COVID-19.

The CDR3 is 16 residues long. Germline V gene lookup returns CDR1 GTSNPN and CDR2 SVGIG (reference sequence). Trimming removed 5 bases at V and 4 bases at J, with 20 bases between. In the original processing: For nucleated cells, counts were estimated from reference gene primer amplification. The repertoire was sequenced with immunoSEQ multiplex PCR; TCRdb's copy has only in-frame clones and lacks some. V and J calls and clone size come straight from that table; D and trimming were deduced from the DNA. The sample records hundreds of thousands of clones, around 83% being singletons. In terms of age and location, participants ranged from about 18 to 95 years and lived in about two dozen US areas.

The sequence was obtained from a man aged 35-49 years who had been exposed to COVID-19. What was sequenced was PBMCs or T cells enriched from blood (not recorded which). The J gene is TRBJ2-2, the V gene TRBV30, with a weak D call TRBD1 (6 bases). CDR3 residues: CAWVLGARLGTGELFF. Here the CDR3 DNA reads TGTGCCTGGGTCTTGGGGGCCAGGTTAGGCACCGGGGAGCTGTTTTTT.